The subject of this entry is one T cell receptor beta chain. What it binds is not known. This record belongs to a study of CD8+CD57+ T cells in acquired aplastic anemia. General study points: Patients and controls were found to share approximately 31 CD8+ CDR3 sequences.

Germline lookup yields CDR1 SGHAT and CDR2 FQNNGV. The V gene lost 4 bases and the J gene lost 1 base, with 16 bases spanning the gap. The CDR3 totals 17 residues. TCR beta VDJ and CDR3 profiling used genomic DNA as template. Via MiXCR, TCRdb re-called the reads, giving one row per CDR3 protein. The sample yields a few hundred thousand distinct CDR3 sequences, 45% to 70% seen once. The V gene is TRBV11-2, the J gene TRBJ2-2; D is possibly TRBD1 (5 bases). The clonotype was recovered from a human donor with severe aplastic anemia or a healthy control (not recorded which). Sequencing input: sorted CD4+, CD8+, or CD8+CD57+ T cells (not recorded which) from PBMCs. The CDR3 protein is CASSSFTGRVNTGELFF. Here the CDR3 DNA reads TGTGCCAGCAGCTCGTTCACGGGCAGGGTGAACACCGGGGAGCTGTTTTTT. Using reference TRBV11-2 and TRBJ2-2 for the parts outside the CDR3, the full variable domain is EAGVAQSPRYKIIEKRQSVAFWCNPISGHATLYWYQQILGQGPKLLIQFQNNGVVDDSQLPKDRFSAERLKGVDSTLKIQPAKLEDSAVYLCASSSFTGRVNTGELFFGEGSRLTVL.